These 28 T cell receptor beta chains originate from one sample sequenced in a study of human T cells and chemical hapten exposure. MiXCR, run by TCRdb on the RACE reads, gives a single entry per CDR3 protein. The sample includes 99,000 or so distinct CDR3 sequences, roughly a third seen only once; the top ten take around 2.8%. Time point noted: patch test 3, about 24 weeks after DPC sensitization. Specified treatment: therapeutic diphenylcyclopropenone sensitization with weekly scalp DPC. The specimen comprised whole blood, sampled in connection with sensitization to the hapten diphenylcyclopropenone (DPC). The receptor source for this set is a man aged 40-49 years with alopecia areata. Some clones in this sample may be carry-over from other donors' samples.

V gene TRBV4-2 combines with J gene TRBJ2-1; 8 nucleotides agree with TRBD2. Per germline, CDR1 LGHNA and CDR2 YNFKEQ. This CDR3 spans 14 amino acids. The junction had 4 bases not matched to a gene; V was cut back by 4 bases and J by 5 bases. The chain's CDR3 is CASSRKREHNEQFF. The CDR3 DNA follows: TGTGCCAGCAGCCGTAAGCGGGAGCACAATGAGCAGTTCTTC.

The rearrangement joins TRBV3-1 to TRBJ1-6; no reliable D call. The V gene's germline CDR1 is LGHDT and CDR2 YNNKEL (reference sequence). The CDR3 sequence is 15 residues long. Trimming pared 3 bases from V and 2 bases from J, leaving 8 bases between. CDR3 sequence (DNA): TGTGCCAGCAGCCAGAAAGGAGCCTATAATTCACCCCTCCACTTT. This translates into CASSQKGAYNSPLHF.

The chain employs TRBV15 and TRBJ2-4; a weak D match, TRBD2 (6 bases). The CDR3 length is 19 residues. Trimming shortened V by 0 bases and J by 0 bases, and 18 bases separated the two germline ends. CDR1 and CDR2 from the germline V gene are LNHNV and YYDKDF (reference sequence). The CDR3 DNA sequence: TGTGCCACCAGCAGAGATGGGGCTAGCGTCGTACTAGCCAAAAACATTCAGTACTTC. It is translated as CATSRDGASVVLAKNIQYF. The variable domain in full, with the rest retrieved from reference TRBV15 and TRBJ2-4, is DAMVIQNPRYQVTQFGKPVTLSCSQTLNHNVMYWYQQKSSQAPKLLFHYYDKDFNNEADTPDNFQSRRPNTSFCFLDIRSPGLGDTAMYLCATSRDGASVVLAKNIQYFGAGTRLSVL.

The chain recombines TRBV20-1 with TRBJ1-5, with TRBD1 matching 8 bases. The V gene end was trimmed by 6 bases and the J gene end by 6 bases; junction bases not matched to a gene: 16. Germline lookup yields CDR1 DFQATT and CDR2 SNEGSKA (reference sequence). The CDR3 is made up of 16 amino acids. CDR3 in DNA: TGCAGTGCCAGCGGACAGGGCCAACTAGGGGGTCAGCCCCAGCATTTT. It encodes CSASGQGQLGGQPQHF.

This chain joins TRBV18 and TRBJ2-4; the D gene is possibly TRBD1 (7 bases). V was shortened by 5 bases and J by 7 bases, with 21 bases between the two germline ends. The CDR3 is made up of 16 amino acids. Per the germline V gene, CDR1 is KGHSH and CDR2 is LQKENI. In nucleotides, the CDR3 is TGTGCCAGCTCATCCCCTGGACAGGCGAGCGGGAACATTCAGTACTTC. It yields the protein CASSSPGQASGNIQYF.

The V and J genes are TRBV29-1 and TRBJ1-1, with D possibly being TRBD1 (5 bases). This CDR3 has 12 amino acids. With 7 bases removed from V and 4 bases from J, the gap between germline ends came to 13 bases. Germline CDR1 SQVTM, CDR2 ANQGSEA. This CDR3 is CSADSLITEAFF. The DNA of the CDR3 is TGCAGCGCCGACAGCTTGATCACTGAAGCTTTCTTT.

This clonotype has a handful of counts. J is TRBJ2-2 and V is TRBV12-3 or TRBV12-4; D unresolved. CDR3 length: 13 residues. V lost 1 base and J lost 6, with 6 bases in between. CDR3 residues: CASSLVSPGELFF. In DNA form, the CDR3 reads TGTGCCAGCAGTTTAGTGTCGCCCGGGGAGCTGTTTTTT.

The chain employs TRBV4-2 and TRBJ2-5, with D possibly being TRBD1 (6 bases). The CDR3 is 18 residues long. Germline V gene data show CDR1 as LGHNA and CDR2 as YNFKEQ. V was cut by 2 bases and J by 1 base, with 20 bases left in between. CDR3 sequence: CASSQYIPGARGQETQYF. The CDR3 DNA reads as TGTGCCAGCAGCCAATATATACCAGGGGCCAGGGGCCAAGAGACCCAGTACTTC.

This clonotype was counted only a few times. The genes are TRBV5-1 and TRBJ2-1; 8 nucleotides line up with TRBD2. The ends lost 5 bases at V and 8 bases at J; junction bases unmatched: 6. The CDR3 covers 13 residues. Per the germline V gene, CDR1 is SGHRS and CDR2 is YFSETQ. The CDR3, as DNA: TGCGCCAGCAGTCAGACTAGCGCAGATGAGCAGTTCTTC. Amino acids: CASSQTSADEQFF.

V is TRBV3-1 and J is TRBJ1-5; possible D gene TRBD1, 5 bases. The germline CDR1 and CDR2 sequences are LGHDT and YNNKEL (reference sequence). The V end was cut by 5 bases, the J end by 2 bases, with 13 bases between. The CDR3 loop spans 15 amino acids. The CDR3: CASSAAVGGNQPQHF. CDR3 coding DNA: TGTGCCAGCAGCGCGGCCGTGGGGGGCAATCAGCCCCAGCATTTT.

The V call is TRBV10-2, the J call TRBJ1-1; D call uncertain. The CDR3 has 16 residues. Trimming left V 5 bases short and J 5 bases short, with 21 bases between. CDR1 WSHSY and CDR2 SAAADI come from the germline V gene. The CDR3 protein is CASSRSGSTRRTEAFF. CDR3 nucleotides: TGCGCCAGCAGTCGAAGCGGGTCAACGCGGCGTACTGAAGCTTTCTTT.

The genes are TRBV5-4 and TRBJ2-3, with 9 bases matching TRBD2. The CDR3 consists of 15 residues. The V segment lost 0 bases and the J segment 4 bases; nucleotides outside the gene matches: 3. Germline values: CDR1 SGHNT, CDR2 YYREEE (reference sequence). The CDR3 region is CASSLALAGSDTQYF. DNA for the CDR3: TGTGCCAGCAGCTTGGCCCTAGCGGGATCAGATACGCAGTATTTT.

There are a few counts of this clonotype. The V and J genes are TRBV7-2 and TRBJ2-7, with D perhaps TRBD1 or TRBD2 (5 bases each). This CDR3 is built from 13 residues. Germline values: CDR1 SGHTA, CDR2 FQGNSA. V was cut by 5 bases and J by 5 bases, with 13 bases left in between. The CDR3 DNA follows: TGTGCCAGCAGCATGGGACGTGTCGACGAGCAGTACGTC. This sequence encodes CASSMGRVDEQYV.

This clonotype has more than one count but fewer than ten. The chain is built from TRBV7-2 and TRBJ1-1, with no clear D. The germline V and J ends were trimmed by 5 bases and 2 bases, with 12 bases remaining between them. This CDR3 has 14 residues. The V gene's germline CDR1 is SGHTA and CDR2 FQGNSA. CDR3 residues: CASSPGGFNTEAFF. CDR3 nucleotide sequence: TGTGCCAGCAGCCCCGGAGGTTTCAACACTGAAGCTTTCTTT.

In its sample, this clonotype was seen once. V usage is TRBV6-1 and J usage is TRBJ1-4; 7 bases map to TRBD1. The ends lost 6 bases at V and 7 bases at J; junction bases unmatched: 5. Germline CDR1 reads MNHNS; CDR2 reads SASEGT. The CDR3 sequence is 13 residues long. The CDR3 bases are TGTGCCAGCAGGGAAACAGGGGTTGAAAAACTGTTTTTT. It specifies CASRETGVEKLFF.

This chain joins TRBV28 and TRBJ2-3, with TRBD1 identical over 9 bases. Germline V gene data show CDR1 as MDHEN and CDR2 as SYDVKM. The CDR3 covers 15 residues. V shed 4 bases, J shed 6 bases, and the junction held 8 bases outside the gene matches. The DNA for the CDR3 is TGTGCCAGCAGTTCGGCCGGGACAGGGTTCGATACGCAGTATTTT. As protein: CASSSAGTGFDTQYF.

This clonotype was observed once. This rearrangement joins TRBV7-3 to TRBJ2-5; D gene ambiguous. The CDR3 spans 13 residues. Trimming left V 5 bases short and J 4 bases short, with 11 bases between. CDR1 and CDR2 (germline): SGHTA, FQGTGA. The CDR3 protein is CASSPRSGETQYF. CDR3 DNA: TGTGCCAGCAGCCCCAGATCGGGAGAGACCCAGTACTTC.

In DNA form, the CDR3 reads TGCAGTGCTAGAGCGCTGGGACTAGCGGGACCAGATACGCAGTATTTT. It specifies CSARALGLAGPDTQYF. The chain recombines TRBV20-1 with TRBJ2-3; 13 bases are a match to TRBD2. V was pared by 1 base and J by 4 bases, with 5 bases of the junction left unmatched. Germline values: CDR1 DFQATT, CDR2 SNEGSKA (reference sequence). The CDR3 consists of 16 residues.

The chain has TRBV12-3 or TRBV12-4 and TRBJ2-4, with D tentatively TRBD1 (5 bases). The V end was cut by 1 base, the J end by 3 bases, with 10 bases between. The CDR3 runs to 15 residues. The DNA for the CDR3 is TGTGCCAGCAGTTTAGTTGTAGGGGTCAAAAACATTCAGTACTTC. It translates to CASSLVVGVKNIQYF.

The chain is built from TRBV21-1 and TRBJ2-3; TRBD2, the D gene given by the table, was not confirmed from the DNA. TRBV21-1 is a documented pseudogene. This CDR3 has 14 residues. CDR3: CASRRGPDGDTQYF. The CDR3 coding sequence is TGTGCCAGCAGACGCGGGCCGGATGGAGATACGCAGTATTTT.

CDR3 sequence (DNA): TGTGCCAGCAGCTTAGTCTCATTGGGATCCTACGAGCAGTACGTC. Amino acids: CASSLVSLGSYEQYV. V gene TRBV11-3 combines with J gene TRBJ2-7, with D unclear. The CDR3 covers 15 residues. V lost 1 base to trimming and J lost 1 base, with 11 bases between them. Germline loops: CDR1 SGHNT, CDR2 YENEEA.

V gene TRBV14 combines with J gene TRBJ1-1; the D is unclear. V was trimmed by 4 bases and J by 5 bases, leaving 11 bases between them. Germline loops: CDR1 SGHDN, CDR2 FVKESK. This CDR3 is built from 13 residues. The CDR3 DNA follows: TGTGCCAGCAGCCCGCAGTCATCAACTGAAGCTTTCTTT. Its protein product is CASSPQSSTEAFF.

The V and J genes are TRBV5-4 and TRBJ1-2; D remains ambiguous. The germline V and J ends were trimmed by 4 bases and 0 bases, with 4 bases remaining between them. The V gene's germline CDR1 is SGHNT and CDR2 YYREEE (reference sequence). The CDR3 covers 12 residues. CDR3 in amino acids: CASSASNYGYTF. DNA for the CDR3: TGTGCCAGCAGCGCATCTAACTATGGCTACACCTTC. The full variable domain, its missing parts supplied by reference TRBV5-4 and TRBJ1-2, is ETGVTQSPTHLIKTRGQQVTLRCSSQSGHNTVSWYQQALGQGPQFIFQYYREEENGRGNFPPRFSGLQFPNYSSELNVNALELDDSALYLCASSASNYGYTFGSGTRLTVV.

This clonotype was seen only a few times. V is TRBV6-2 or TRBV6-3 and J is TRBJ2-5; D not resolved. The CDR3 extends over 11 amino acids. CDR1 is MNHEY, CDR2 SVGEGT, per germline. Trimming stripped 7 bases from V and 5 bases from J, with 8 bases between. CDR3 nucleotides: TGTGCCAGCAACTCGCGTGAGACCCAGTACTTC. Amino acid sequence: CASNSRETQYF.

This chain links TRBV6-5 with TRBJ1-1, with a tentative D call TRBD1 (5 bases). The CDR3 length is 16 residues. Germline CDR1 and CDR2: MNHEY and SVGAGI. V lost 5 bases to trimming and J lost 1 base, with 17 bases between them. The CDR3 sequence: CASSQGGPTGNTEAFF. The CDR3 DNA sequence: TGTGCCAGCAGTCAAGGAGGTCCCACAGGGAACACTGAAGCTTTCTTT.

J is TRBJ2-5 and V is TRBV27, with D possibly matching TRBD1 (6 bases). Trimming shortened V by 3 bases and J by 4 bases, and 12 bases separated the two germline ends. CDR1 and CDR2 from the germline V gene are MNHEY and SMNVEV (reference sequence). The CDR3 is made up of 14 amino acids. CDR3 nucleotide sequence: TGTGCCAGCAGTTTTGAGGGACACGTAGAGACCCAGTACTTC. Translated: CASSFEGHVETQYF.

This sequence joins TRBV27 and TRBJ2-3, with TRBD2 matching over 8 bases. Germline V lookup: CDR1 MNHEY, CDR2 SMNVEV (reference sequence). This CDR3 spans 14 amino acids. V lost 6 bases and J lost 0; bases outside the gene matches: 2. CDR3 nucleotides: TGTGCCAGCAGCGGACTAGCTAGCACAGATACGCAGTATTTT. Translation: CASSGLASTDTQYF.

This clonotype was seen more than once but under ten times. V usage is TRBV7-2 and J usage is TRBJ2-5; D is uncertain. Germline V gene lookup returns CDR1 SGHTA and CDR2 FQGNSA. CDR3 size: 12 residues. Trimming shortened V by 2 bases and J by 5 bases, and 6 bases separated the two germline ends. For the CDR3, the DNA is TGTGCCAGCAGCTTAAGTCGGGAGACCCAGTACTTC. It yields the protein CASSLSRETQYF. Filled out from reference TRBV7-2 and TRBJ2-5, the complete variable domain reads GAGVSQSPSNKVTEKGKDVELRCDPISGHTALYWYRQSLGQGLEFLIYFQGNSAPDKSGLPSDRFSAERTGGSVSTLTIQRTQQEDSAVYLCASSLSRETQYFGPGTRLLVL.